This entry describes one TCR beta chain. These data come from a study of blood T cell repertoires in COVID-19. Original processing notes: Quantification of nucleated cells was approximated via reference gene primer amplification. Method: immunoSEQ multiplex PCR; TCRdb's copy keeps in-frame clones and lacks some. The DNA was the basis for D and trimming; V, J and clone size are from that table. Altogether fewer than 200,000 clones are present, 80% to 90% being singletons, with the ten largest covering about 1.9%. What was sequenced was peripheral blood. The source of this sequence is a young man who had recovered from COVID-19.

The CDR3 region has the DNA TGTGCCAGCAGCTTAGTTGCGACAGGGTCGTCTGGGGCCAACGTCCTGACTTTC. Protein: CASSLVATGSSGANVLTF. This chain uses TRBV7-2 with TRBJ2-6, with TRBD1 identical over 7 bases. CDR3 size: 18 residues. The junction had 7 bases not matched to a gene; V was cut back by 1 base and J by 1 base. CDR1 and CDR2 (germline): SGHTA, FQGNSA.